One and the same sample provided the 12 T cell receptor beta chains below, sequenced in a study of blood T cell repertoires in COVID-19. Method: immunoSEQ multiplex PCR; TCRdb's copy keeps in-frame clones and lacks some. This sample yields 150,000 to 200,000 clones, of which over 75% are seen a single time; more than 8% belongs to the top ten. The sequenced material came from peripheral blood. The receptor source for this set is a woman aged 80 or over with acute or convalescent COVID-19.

In nucleotides, the CDR3 is TGTGCCGGGGCAGTGGCGGCCCAAGAGACCCAGTACTTC. Translating it yields CAGAVAAQETQYF. The chain couples TRBV7-9 to TRBJ2-5; maybe TRBD1 (5 bases). The V end was cut by 11 bases, the J end by 1 base, with 14 bases between. This CDR3 contains 13 residues. The germline V gene encodes CDR1 SEHNR and CDR2 FQNEAQ (reference sequence).

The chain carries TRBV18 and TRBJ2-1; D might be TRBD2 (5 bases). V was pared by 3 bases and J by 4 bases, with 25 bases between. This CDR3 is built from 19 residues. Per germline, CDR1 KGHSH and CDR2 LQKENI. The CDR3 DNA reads TGTGCCAGCTCACCGGCTAGCCCCGATCGAGTCGCCCAATACAATGAGCAGTTCTTC. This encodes CASSPASPDRVAQYNEQFF.

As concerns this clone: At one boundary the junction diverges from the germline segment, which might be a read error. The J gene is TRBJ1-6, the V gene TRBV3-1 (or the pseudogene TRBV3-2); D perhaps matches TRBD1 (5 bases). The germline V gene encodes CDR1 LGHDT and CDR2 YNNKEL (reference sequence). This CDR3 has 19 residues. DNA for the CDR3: TGTGCCGGCAGCCAAGATCTGGTCAGGGCGACCTCCTATAATTCACCCCTCCACTTT. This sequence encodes CAGSQDLVRATSYNSPLHF.

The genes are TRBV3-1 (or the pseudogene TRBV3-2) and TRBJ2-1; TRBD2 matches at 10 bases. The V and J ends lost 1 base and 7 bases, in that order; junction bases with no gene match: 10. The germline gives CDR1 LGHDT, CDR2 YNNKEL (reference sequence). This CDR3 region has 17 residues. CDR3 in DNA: TGTGCCAGCAGCCAAGTGCCAGCGGGAGGGCCGGCGAATGAGCAGTTCTTC. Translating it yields CASSQVPAGGPANEQFF.

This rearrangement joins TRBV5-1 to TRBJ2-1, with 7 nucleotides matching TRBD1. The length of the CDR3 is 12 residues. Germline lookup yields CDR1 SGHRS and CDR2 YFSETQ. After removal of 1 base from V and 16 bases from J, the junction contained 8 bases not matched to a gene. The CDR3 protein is CASSLTGTALFF. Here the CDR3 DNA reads TGCGCCAGCAGCTTGACCGGGACAGCCTTATTCTTC.

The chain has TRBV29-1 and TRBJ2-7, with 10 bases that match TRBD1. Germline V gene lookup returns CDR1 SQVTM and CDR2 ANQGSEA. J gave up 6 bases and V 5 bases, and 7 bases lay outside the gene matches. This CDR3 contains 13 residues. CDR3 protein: CSVSWDRGPEQYF. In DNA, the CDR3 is TGCAGCGTTTCTTGGGACAGGGGACCCGAGCAGTACTTC.

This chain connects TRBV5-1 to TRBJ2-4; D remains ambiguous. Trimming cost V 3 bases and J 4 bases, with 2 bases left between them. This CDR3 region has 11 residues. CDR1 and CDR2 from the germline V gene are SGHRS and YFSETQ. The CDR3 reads CASSSKNIQYF. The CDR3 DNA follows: TGCGCCAGCAGCTCGAAAAACATTCAGTACTTC.

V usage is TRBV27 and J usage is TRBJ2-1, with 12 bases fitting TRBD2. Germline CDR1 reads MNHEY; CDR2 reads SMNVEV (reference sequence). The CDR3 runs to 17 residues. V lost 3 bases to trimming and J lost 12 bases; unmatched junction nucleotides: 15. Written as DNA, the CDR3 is TGTGCCAGCAGTTTCCTACCCGGACTAGCGGGACCACGCAGGCAGTTCTTC. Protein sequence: CASSFLPGLAGPRRQFF.

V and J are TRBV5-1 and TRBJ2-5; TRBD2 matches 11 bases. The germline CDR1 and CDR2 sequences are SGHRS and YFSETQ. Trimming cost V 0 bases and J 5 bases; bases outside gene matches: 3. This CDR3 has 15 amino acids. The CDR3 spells CASSLASGRSETQYF. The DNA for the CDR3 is TGCGCCAGCAGCTTGGCTAGCGGGAGGTCGGAGACCCAGTACTTC.

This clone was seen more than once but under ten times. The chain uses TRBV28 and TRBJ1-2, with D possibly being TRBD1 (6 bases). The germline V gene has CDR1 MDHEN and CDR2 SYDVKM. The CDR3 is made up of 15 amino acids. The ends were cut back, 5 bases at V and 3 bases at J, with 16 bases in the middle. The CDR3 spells CASSPGGTLHYGYTF. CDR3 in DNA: TGTGCCAGCAGTCCGGGGGGGACACTACACTATGGCTACACCTTC.

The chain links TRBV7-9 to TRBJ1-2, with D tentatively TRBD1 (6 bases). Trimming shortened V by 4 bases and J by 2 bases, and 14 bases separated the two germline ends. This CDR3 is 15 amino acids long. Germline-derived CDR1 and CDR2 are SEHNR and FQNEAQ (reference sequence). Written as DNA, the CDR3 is TGTGCCAGCAGCTCCCTCCGGGGGGCCAACTATGGCTACACCTTC. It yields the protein CASSSLRGANYGYTF.

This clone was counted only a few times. The CDR3 spells CASSLWTGRGNQPQHF. DNA of the CDR3: TGTGCCAGCAGCCTCTGGACAGGGCGAGGAAATCAGCCCCAGCATTTT. The rearrangement links TRBV5-6 to TRBJ1-5; 8 nucleotides agree with TRBD1. Germline V gene lookup returns CDR1 SGHDT and CDR2 YYEEEE. There are 16 residues in the CDR3. With V trimmed by 4 bases and J by 4 bases, 10 bases remained unmatched.